Each of the 10 T cell receptor beta chains below was sequenced from the same sample in a study of CD8 T cells in ankylosing spondylitis. Via MiXCR, TCRdb re-called the 5' RACE reads, giving one row per CDR3 protein. The data contain 150,000 to 200,000 distinct CDR3 sequences, around a third of them singletons. Sequencing was performed on synovial fluid, either unsorted or a sorted T cell fraction (not recorded which). These receptors all come from a male donor with ankylosing spondylitis.

This clonotype has just a few counts. The rearrangement uses TRBV20-1 and TRBJ1-2, with TRBD1 as a possible D gene (6 bases). The V end was cut by 4 bases, the J end by 2 bases, with 14 bases between. Per the germline V gene, CDR1 is DFQATT and CDR2 is SNEGSKA (reference sequence). The CDR3 covers 14 residues. CDR3 amino acids: CSATRAGVNYGYTF. The CDR3 DNA reads TGCAGTGCTACCAGGGCAGGGGTCAACTATGGCTACACCTTC.

Here the CDR3 reads CSAPGTGIPLKAYEQYF. The CDR3 DNA is TGCAGTGCCCCCGGGACAGGGATACCACTGAAGGCTTACGAGCAGTACTTC. The chain uses TRBV20-1 and TRBJ2-7; 9 nucleotides line up with TRBD1. The CDR3 runs 17 residues. Germline values: CDR1 DFQATT, CDR2 SNEGSKA (reference sequence). J lost 4 bases, V lost 6 bases, and 19 bases had no gene match.

The gene calls are TRBV5-1 and TRBJ2-1; no definite D call. The V end lost 1 base, the J end lost 0 bases, and 17 bases lay between the germline ends. From germline, CDR1 is SGHRS and CDR2 YFSETQ. This CDR3 is 18 amino acids long. The CDR3 nucleotides read TGCGCCAGCAGCTTGTTAGGTTTTTCGGCCTCCTCCTACAATGAGCAGTTCTTC. Translated: CASSLLGFSASSYNEQFF.

The chain uses TRBV18 and TRBJ2-3, with 8 positions matching TRBD2. CDR3 length equals 14 residues. The ends lost 11 bases at V and 1 base at J; junction bases unmatched: 8. CDR1 and CDR2 (germline): KGHSH, LQKENI. The CDR3 spells CASRGGIGTDTQYF. CDR3 nucleotides: TGTGCCTCCCGGGGGGGGATAGGCACAGATACGCAGTATTTT.

This clonotype was recorded many times. The V and J genes are TRBV29-1 and TRBJ2-7, with a weak D call TRBD2 (7 bases). Germline loops: CDR1 SQVTM, CDR2 ANQGSEA. The V end was cut by 7 bases, the J end by 6 bases, with 13 bases between. The CDR3 is 11 amino acids. The CDR3 coding sequence is TGCAGCGCCCTGGGGGGGCGCGAGCAGTACTTC. As protein: CSALGGREQYF.

This rearrangement joins TRBV29-1 to TRBJ2-3; D might be TRBD1 (5 bases). V gave up 3 bases and J gave up 5 bases, with 12 bases separating them. Germline V gene sequence: CDR1 SQVTM, CDR2 ANQGSEA. The CDR3 has 13 amino acids. CDR3 sequence reads: CSVDIGAVDTQYF. The CDR3 DNA is TGCAGCGTTGATATTGGGGCGGTAGATACGCAGTATTTT.

V is TRBV20-1 and J is TRBJ2-4, with 8 bases aligning to TRBD1. J was trimmed by 1 base and V by 6 bases; bases with no gene match: 8. CDR3 length: 15 residues. CDR1 DFQATT and CDR2 SNEGSKA come from the germline V gene (reference sequence). Here the CDR3 reads CSASDSGGAKNIQYF. The CDR3 DNA reads as TGCAGTGCCTCGGACTCAGGGGGCGCCAAAAACATTCAGTACTTC.

This chain joins TRBV25-1 and TRBJ2-1, with D perhaps matching TRBD1 or TRBD2 (5 bases each). The CDR3 is made up of 14 amino acids. V lost 10 bases, J lost 4 bases, and 17 bases lay in between. The germline V gene has CDR1 MGHDK and CDR2 SYGVNS. CDR3 sequence (DNA): TGTGCCATCGGAGGTGGGGCGGGTTACAATGAGCAGTTCTTC. Its protein product is CAIGGGAGYNEQFF.

This chain links TRBV28 with TRBJ1-5; no clear D gene. V lost 10 bases and J 0 bases, leaving 13 bases between the germline ends. Germline CDR1 MDHEN, CDR2 SYDVKM. This CDR3 region has 14 residues. The chain's CDR3 is CATTDGFSNQPQHF. DNA for the CDR3: TGTGCCACCACGGACGGATTTAGCAATCAGCCCCAGCATTTT.

The rearrangement joins TRBV15 to TRBJ2-2; D assignment may be TRBD1 or TRBD2 (5 bases each). V lost 3 bases and J lost 1, with 9 bases in between. The length of the CDR3 is 15 residues. Looked up from germline, CDR1 is LNHNV and CDR2 is YYDKDF (reference sequence). This CDR3 is CATSSRGRNTGELFF. In nucleotides, the CDR3 is TGTGCCACCAGCAGTAGGGGACGGAACACCGGGGAGCTGTTTTTT.